This TCR beta chain originates from a study of CD8+ T cells in alopecia areata. Study in general: Scoring of treated patients' severity used the percentage of affected scalp area. Study conclusions and caveats: An increase in clonality over normal scalp was evident in lesional scalp, especially alopecia totalis/universalis.

Following RNA extraction, reverse transcription yielded cDNA that acted as the sequencing template. Repertoires were generated with immunoSEQ multiplex PCR, while TCRdb's copy carries only in-frame clones and drops some. The sample lists some 110,000 clones, around 53% occurring once. As to this clone: Its target is not known.

CDR3 length: 15 amino acids. Trimming shortened V by 5 bases and J by 1 base, and 12 bases separated the two germline ends. From germline, CDR1 is SGHVS and CDR2 FQNEAQ. Indicated treatment: oral pan-JAK inhibitor, 5-10 mg twice daily. The sample was CD8+ T cells sorted from blood, taken at week 24, from a patient treated with tofacitinib. The V gene is TRBV7-8, the J gene TRBJ1-5; D gene ambiguous. This receptor was taken from a human donor with alopecia areata. The CDR3 here is CASSPFTLSNQPQHF. CDR3 nucleotide sequence: TGTGCCAGCAGCCCCTTTACGTTAAGCAATCAGCCCCAGCATTTT.